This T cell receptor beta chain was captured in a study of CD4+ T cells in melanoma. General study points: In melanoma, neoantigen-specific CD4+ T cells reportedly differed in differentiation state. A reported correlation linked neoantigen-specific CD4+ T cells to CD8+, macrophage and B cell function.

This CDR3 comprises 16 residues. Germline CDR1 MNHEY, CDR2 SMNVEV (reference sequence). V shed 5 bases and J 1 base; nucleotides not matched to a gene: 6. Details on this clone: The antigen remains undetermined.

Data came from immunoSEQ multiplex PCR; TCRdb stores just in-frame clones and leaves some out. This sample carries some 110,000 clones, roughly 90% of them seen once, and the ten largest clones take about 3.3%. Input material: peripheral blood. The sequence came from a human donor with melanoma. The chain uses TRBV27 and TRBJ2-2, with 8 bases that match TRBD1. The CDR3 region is CASSRTGGRNTGELFF. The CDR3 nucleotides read TGTGCCAGCAGTAGAACAGGGGGACGGAACACCGGGGAGCTGTTTTTT.